This TCR beta chain was retrieved from a study of technical replicates of blood from several donors. Some clones are missing from TCRdb's copy, which holds only in-frame ones; the method was immunoSEQ multiplex PCR. The data contain 75,000 to 80,000 clones, approximately 94% of them singletons. The germline CDR1 and CDR2 sequences are SGHRS and YFSETQ. The ends were cut back, 0 bases at V and 3 bases at J, with 7 bases in the middle. The CDR3 is 13 amino acids. The TCR originated in a human donor in good health. The J gene is TRBJ2-7, the V gene TRBV5-1; a weak D match, TRBD1 (6 bases). Material: T cells isolated from PBMCs. Written as DNA, the CDR3 is TGCGCCAGCAGCTTGGGGACAGTCTACGAGCAGTACTTC. This translates into CASSLGTVYEQYF.